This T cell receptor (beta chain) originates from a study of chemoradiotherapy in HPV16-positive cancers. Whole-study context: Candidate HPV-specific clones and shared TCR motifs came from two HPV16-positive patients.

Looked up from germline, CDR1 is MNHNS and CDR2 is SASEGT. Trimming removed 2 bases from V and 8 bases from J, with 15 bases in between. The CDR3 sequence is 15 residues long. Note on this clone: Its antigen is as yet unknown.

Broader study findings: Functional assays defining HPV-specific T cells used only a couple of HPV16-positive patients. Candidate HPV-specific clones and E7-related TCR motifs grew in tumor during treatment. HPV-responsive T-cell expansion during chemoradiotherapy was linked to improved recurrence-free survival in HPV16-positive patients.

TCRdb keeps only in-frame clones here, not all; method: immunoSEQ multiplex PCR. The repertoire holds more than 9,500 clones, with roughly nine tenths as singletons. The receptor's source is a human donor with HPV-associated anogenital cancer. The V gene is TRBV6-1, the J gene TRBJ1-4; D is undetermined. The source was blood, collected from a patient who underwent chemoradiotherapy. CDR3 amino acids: CASSENLGGSEKLFF. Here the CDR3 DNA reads TGTGCCAGCAGTGAAAACTTGGGCGGGTCAGAAAAACTGTTTTTT.